This T cell receptor (beta chain) was captured in a study of human thymus T cells. Overall study findings and caveats: Related work found strong thymic repertoire overlap between unrelated individuals.

Resections obtained during corrective heart surgery supplied the thymus tissue. The data were produced by immunoSEQ multiplex PCR, yet TCRdb's version contains in-frame clones alone and is incomplete. In the table there are around 130,000 clones, around 94% of which are singletons. On this clone itself: What it recognizes is unknown.

The CDR3 loop spans 17 amino acids. Per the germline V gene, CDR1 is SEHNR and CDR2 is FQNEAQ (reference sequence). After removal of 2 bases from V and 6 bases from J, the junction contained 11 bases not matched to a gene. The sequence came from a boy under two years old with a congenital heart defect but otherwise immunologically healthy. Input material: thymus tissue. The rearrangement joins TRBV7-9 to TRBJ2-2; 8 bases agree with TRBD2. This CDR3 reads CASSLYGGAEVSGELFF. The CDR3 coding sequence is TGTGCCAGCAGCTTATACGGGGGGGCCGAGGTGTCCGGGGAGCTGTTTTTT.